The entry that follows covers one T cell receptor (beta chain) sequence. Its antigen specificity is not known. No base qualities exist here, and no much larger clone lies one base off it. These data come from a study of CD8+ T cells in alopecia areata (dated by TCRdb to the late 2010s). Regarding the study in general: The treated patients took part in an open-label pilot trial in which moderate-to-severe alopecia areata was treated with oral tofacitinib at 5 to 10 mg twice daily. Tofacitinib was given for 6 to 18 months, followed by 6 months of follow-up off drug to assess delayed response and recurrence. The study used high-throughput TCRbeta sequencing to examine T cell clonal expansion in alopecia areata, in both the C3H/HeJ mouse model and human patients. On the human side, TCRbeta sequencing was run on scalp tissue and on sorted CD4+ and CD8+ peripheral blood T cells from healthy controls and from alopecia areata patients with either patchy or totalis/universalis disease. Biopsies were taken from tofacitinib-treated patients at baseline and at 4 and 24 weeks of treatment, and a later scalp biopsy was taken in several of the tofacitinib-treated patients. Scalp clonality was compared across normal scalp (n=4), patchy alopecia areata scalp (n=8), and alopecia totalis/universalis scalp (n=8). RNA came from the PAXgene miRNA kit for fixed scalp, the miRNeasy kit for PBMCs, and the RNeasy kit for mouse skin. immunoSEQ multiplex PCR using 35 Vbeta forward primers and 13 Jbeta reverse primers was used to amplify TCRbeta CDR3 regions.

The time point label, read with the paper, signifies: baseline before oral tofacitinib. Lesional scalp punch biopsies and peripheral blood were obtained from alopecia areata patients. PBMCs were isolated by density centrifugation and stained for CD3, CD4 and CD8, after which CD4+ and CD8+ T cells were sorted on a FACSAria. Results the study describes overall, beyond this receptor: Unlike mouse skin, where gammadelta T cells dominate, normal human skin contains resident alphabeta T cells that get sequenced too, which complicates analysis of the scalp TCR repertoire. Higher clonality and more expanded CD8+ clones were observed in lesional scalp than in normal scalp, particularly in alopecia totalis/universalis, a finding suggestive of antigenic drive. Shared TCR sequences between patients were less evident than in mice, which may be partly attributable to HLA diversity in the patient population.

Library generation was performed with the immunoSEQ multiplex PCR assay. RNA was extracted from all samples and reverse transcribed into cDNA as template for TCR sequencing. SuperScript III was used for first-strand cDNA synthesis, primed with a 2:1 mix of oligo-dT and random hexamers. Amplification bias was assessed with a synthetic immune receptor repertoire, and residual bias was removed computationally. On the authors' methods: Raw reads were preprocessed to remove errors, and CDR3 was defined by IMGT conventions from the conserved cysteine to phenylalanine. Clonality was computed as 1 minus the Shannon entropy, with the entropy normalized by log2 of the number of productive unique TCRs. CD4 or CD8 identity of scalp clones was inferred by cross-referencing scalp TCRbeta sequences with sorted blood CD4 and CD8 repertoires. Drawn from immuneACCESS, this table holds only the in-frame rearrangements with V and J called that TCRdb kept. Clones are partly lost; checked studies trace under half to an unresolved V gene and leave the rest unexplained. The DNA was the basis for D and trimming; V, J and clone size are from that table. The sample has hundreds of thousands of clones on record, 65% to 70% of them singletons. 1% to 1.5% of the sample belongs to the ten largest clones.

The CDR3 goes from the cysteine to the phenylalanine over 14 residues. The entry retains the CDR3 DNA only, 42 bases that are in frame from base 1. Taken from the germline V gene, the CDR1 and CDR2 loops are SGHVS and FQNEAQ. The germline ends are 11 bases apart after V is trimmed by 1 base and J by 7 bases. The chain was built from TRBV7-8 and TRBJ1-5; the D gene lacks a confident call. The sequenced sample was CD4+ T cells sorted from blood, obtained at week 0. This clonotype originated in a human donor with alopecia areata. The CDR3: CASSLVLGGQPQHF. Here is the DNA: TGTGCCAGCAGCTTAGTTTTGGGTGGCCAGCCCCAGCATTTT.